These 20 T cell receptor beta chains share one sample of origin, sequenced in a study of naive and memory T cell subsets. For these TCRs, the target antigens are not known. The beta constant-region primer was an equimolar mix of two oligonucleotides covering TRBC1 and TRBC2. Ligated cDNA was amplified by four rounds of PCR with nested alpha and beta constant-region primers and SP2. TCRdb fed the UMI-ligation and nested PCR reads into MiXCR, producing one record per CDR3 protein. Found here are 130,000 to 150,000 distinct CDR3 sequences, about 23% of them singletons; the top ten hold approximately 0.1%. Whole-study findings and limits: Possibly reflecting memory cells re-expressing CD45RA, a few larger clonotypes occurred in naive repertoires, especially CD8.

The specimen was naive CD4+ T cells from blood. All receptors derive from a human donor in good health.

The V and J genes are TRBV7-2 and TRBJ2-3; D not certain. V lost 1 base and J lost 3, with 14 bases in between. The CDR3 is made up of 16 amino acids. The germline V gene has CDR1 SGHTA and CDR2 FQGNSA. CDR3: CASSLGTNAVTDTQYF. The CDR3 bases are TGTGCCAGCAGCTTAGGAACAAACGCGGTAACAGATACGCAGTATTTT.

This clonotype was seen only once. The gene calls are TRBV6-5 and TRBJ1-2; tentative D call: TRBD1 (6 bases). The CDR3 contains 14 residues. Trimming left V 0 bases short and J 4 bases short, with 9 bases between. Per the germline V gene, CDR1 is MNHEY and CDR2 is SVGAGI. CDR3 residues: CASSYSRTAYGYTF. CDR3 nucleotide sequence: TGTGCCAGCAGTTACTCCCGGACAGCCTATGGCTACACCTTC.

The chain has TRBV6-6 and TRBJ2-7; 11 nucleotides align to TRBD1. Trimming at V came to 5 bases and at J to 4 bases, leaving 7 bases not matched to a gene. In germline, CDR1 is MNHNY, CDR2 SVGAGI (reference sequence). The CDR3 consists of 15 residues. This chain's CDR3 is CASSERTGGGYEQYF. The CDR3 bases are TGTGCCAGCAGTGAACGGACAGGGGGCGGGTACGAGCAGTACTTC.

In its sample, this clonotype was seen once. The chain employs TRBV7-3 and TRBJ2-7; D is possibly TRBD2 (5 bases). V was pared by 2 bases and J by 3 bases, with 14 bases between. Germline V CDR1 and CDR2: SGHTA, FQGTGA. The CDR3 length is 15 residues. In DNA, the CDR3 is TGTGCCAGCAGCTTACTTCCCGGGATCGGCTACGAGCAGTACTTC. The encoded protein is CASSLLPGIGYEQYF. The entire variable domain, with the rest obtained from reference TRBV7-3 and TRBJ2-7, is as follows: GAGVSQTPSNKVTEKGKYVELRCDPISGHTALYWYRQSLGQGPEFLIYFQGTGAADDSGLPNDRFFAVRPEGSVSTLKIQRTERGDSAVYLCASSLLPGIGYEQYFGPGTRLTVT.

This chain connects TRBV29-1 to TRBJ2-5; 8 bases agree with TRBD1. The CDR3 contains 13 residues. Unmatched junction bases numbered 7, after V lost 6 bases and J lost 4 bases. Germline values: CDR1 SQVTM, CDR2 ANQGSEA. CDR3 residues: CSVQGARRETQYF. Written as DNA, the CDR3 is TGCAGCGTCCAGGGGGCACGTAGAGAGACCCAGTACTTC.

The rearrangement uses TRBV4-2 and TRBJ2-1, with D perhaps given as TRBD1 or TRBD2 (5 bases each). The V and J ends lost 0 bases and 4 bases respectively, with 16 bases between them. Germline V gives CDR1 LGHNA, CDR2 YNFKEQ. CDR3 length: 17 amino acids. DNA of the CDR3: TGTGCCAGCAGCCAAGATCGGGGCGGTCCGCCTTACAATGAGCAGTTCTTC. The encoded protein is CASSQDRGGPPYNEQFF.

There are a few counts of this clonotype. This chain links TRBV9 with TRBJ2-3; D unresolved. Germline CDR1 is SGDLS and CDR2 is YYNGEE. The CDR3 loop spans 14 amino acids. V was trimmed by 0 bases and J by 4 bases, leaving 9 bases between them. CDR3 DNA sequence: TGTGCCAGCAGCGTAGGTTGGGTATCAGATACGCAGTATTTT. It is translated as CASSVGWVSDTQYF.

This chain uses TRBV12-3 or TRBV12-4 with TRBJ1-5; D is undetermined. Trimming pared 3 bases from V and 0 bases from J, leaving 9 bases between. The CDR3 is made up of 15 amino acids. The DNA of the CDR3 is TGTGCCAGCAGTTTCCGAGGGTATAGCAATCAGCCCCAGCATTTT. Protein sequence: CASSFRGYSNQPQHF.

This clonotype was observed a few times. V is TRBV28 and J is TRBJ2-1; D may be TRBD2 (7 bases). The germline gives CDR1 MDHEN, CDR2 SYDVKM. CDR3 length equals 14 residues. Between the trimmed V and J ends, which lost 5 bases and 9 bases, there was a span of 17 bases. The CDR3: CASSPFGLGGEQFF. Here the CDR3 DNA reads TGTGCCAGCAGTCCATTCGGACTAGGGGGTGAGCAGTTCTTC.

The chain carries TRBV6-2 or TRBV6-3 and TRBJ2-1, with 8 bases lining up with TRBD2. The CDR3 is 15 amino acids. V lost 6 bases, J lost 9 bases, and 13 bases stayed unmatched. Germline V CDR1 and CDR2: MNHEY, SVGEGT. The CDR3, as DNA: TGTGCCAGCAGAACGTCCGGGACTAGAGGGGTTGAGCAGTTCTTC. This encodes CASRTSGTRGVEQFF.

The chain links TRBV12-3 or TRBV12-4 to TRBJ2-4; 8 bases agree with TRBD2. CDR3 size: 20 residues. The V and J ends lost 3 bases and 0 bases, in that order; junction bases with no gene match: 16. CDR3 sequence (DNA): TGTGCCAGCAGTTTCCGCCTAGCGGGCCTGGGACTTCTAGCCAAAAACATTCAGTACTTC. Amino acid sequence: CASSFRLAGLGLLAKNIQYF.

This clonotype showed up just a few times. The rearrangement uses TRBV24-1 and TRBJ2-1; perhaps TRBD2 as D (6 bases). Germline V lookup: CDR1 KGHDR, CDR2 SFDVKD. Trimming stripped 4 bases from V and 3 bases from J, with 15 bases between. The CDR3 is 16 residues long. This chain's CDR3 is CATSDRDGGLYNEQFF. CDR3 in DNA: TGTGCCACCAGTGACCGAGACGGAGGGCTCTACAATGAGCAGTTCTTC.

CDR3 loop: CATSDRNQPQHF. CDR3 DNA sequence: TGTGCCACCAGTGACCGCAATCAGCCCCAGCATTTT. This chain uses TRBV24-1 with TRBJ1-5; unclear D gene. This CDR3 is built from 12 residues. V lost 4 bases and J lost 2, with 2 bases in between. The germline V gene has CDR1 KGHDR and CDR2 SFDVKD.

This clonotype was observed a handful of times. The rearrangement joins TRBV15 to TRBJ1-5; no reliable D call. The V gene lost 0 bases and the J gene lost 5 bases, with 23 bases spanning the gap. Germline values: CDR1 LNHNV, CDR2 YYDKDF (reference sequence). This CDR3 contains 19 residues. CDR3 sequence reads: CATSRDRSAGFTSHQPQHF. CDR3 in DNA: TGTGCCACCAGCAGAGATCGGTCAGCGGGCTTTACCTCTCATCAGCCCCAGCATTTT.

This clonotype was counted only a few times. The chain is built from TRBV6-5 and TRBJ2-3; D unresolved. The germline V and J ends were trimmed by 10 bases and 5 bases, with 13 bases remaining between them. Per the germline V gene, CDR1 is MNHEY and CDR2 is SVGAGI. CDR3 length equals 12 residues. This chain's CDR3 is CATGPEVDTQYF. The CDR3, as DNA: TGTGCCACCGGACCAGAAGTAGATACGCAGTATTTT.

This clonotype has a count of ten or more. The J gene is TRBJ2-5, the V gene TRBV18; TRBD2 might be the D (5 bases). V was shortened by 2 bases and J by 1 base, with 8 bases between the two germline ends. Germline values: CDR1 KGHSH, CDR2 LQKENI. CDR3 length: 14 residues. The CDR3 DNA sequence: TGTGCCAGCTCACCAGTAGCGTCCCAAGAGACCCAGTACTTC. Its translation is CASSPVASQETQYF.

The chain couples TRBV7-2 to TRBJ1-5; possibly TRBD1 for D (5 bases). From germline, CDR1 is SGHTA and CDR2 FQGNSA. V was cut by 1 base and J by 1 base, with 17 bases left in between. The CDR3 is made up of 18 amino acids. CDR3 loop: CASSLEVGGMTSNQPQHF. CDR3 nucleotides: TGTGCCAGCAGCTTAGAGGTCGGGGGGATGACGAGCAATCAGCCCCAGCATTTT.

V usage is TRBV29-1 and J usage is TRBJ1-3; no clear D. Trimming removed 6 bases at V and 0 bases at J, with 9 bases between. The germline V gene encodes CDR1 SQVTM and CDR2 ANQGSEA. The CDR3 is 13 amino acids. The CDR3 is CSVRISSGNTIYF. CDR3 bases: TGCAGCGTCAGAATATCCTCTGGAAACACCATATATTTT.

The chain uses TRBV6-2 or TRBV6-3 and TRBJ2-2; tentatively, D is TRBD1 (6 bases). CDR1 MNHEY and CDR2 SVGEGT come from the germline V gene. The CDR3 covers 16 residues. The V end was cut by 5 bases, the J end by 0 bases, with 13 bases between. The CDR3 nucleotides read TGTGCCAGCAGTCGAGCCGGGACACCGAACACCGGGGAGCTGTTTTTT. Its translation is CASSRAGTPNTGELFF.

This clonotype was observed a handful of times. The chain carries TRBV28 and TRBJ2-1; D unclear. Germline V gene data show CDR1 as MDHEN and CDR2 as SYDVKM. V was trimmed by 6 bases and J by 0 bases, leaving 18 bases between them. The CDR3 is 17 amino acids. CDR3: CASRPADASNSYNEQFF. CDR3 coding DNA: TGTGCCAGCAGACCCGCGGATGCCTCTAACTCCTACAATGAGCAGTTCTTC. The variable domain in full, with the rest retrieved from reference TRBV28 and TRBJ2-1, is DVKVTQSSRYLVKRTGEKVFLECVQDMDHENMFWYRQDPGLGLRLIYFSYDVKMKEKGDIPEGYSVSREKKERFSLILESASTNQTSMYLCASRPADASNSYNEQFFGPGTRLTVL.